Listed below are T cell receptor beta chains from one sample, sequenced in a study of blood T cells in healthy people across ages. Each CDR3 protein gets one entry after TCRdb re-called the 5' RACE reads with MiXCR. The table records about 1.6 million distinct CDR3 sequences, roughly 32% of them present only once. The specimen was blood. Every receptor here comes from a woman aged 30 to 39 in good health. The CDR3 runs from the conserved cysteine through the conserved F or W. The order of the fields is V gene, CDR3 length, J gene, CDR3 protein.

>TRBV6-6|12|TRBJ1-1
CASTDENTGAFF
>TRBV27|16|TRBJ2-5
CASSLEADSSQETQYF
>TRBV6-2/TRBV6-3|15|TRBJ2-3
CASSYSRGRSDTQYF
>TRBV5-1|13|TRBJ2-1
CASSLVEGDEQFF
>TRBV5-1|13|TRBJ2-7
CASSWTLGYEQYF
>TRBV20-1|11|TRBJ2-7
CRPSGGYEQYF
>TRBV6-1|15|TRBJ2-5
CAGRLAAFALQTQYF
>TRBV21-1|14|TRBJ2-7
CASRRGMHSYEQYF
>TRBV6-6|13|TRBJ2-5
CASRTTRGEEQYF
>TRBV20-1|16|TRBJ2-4
CSAIRPSWRAKNIQYF
>TRBV9|15|TRBJ2-3
CASNKLAGETDTQYF
>TRBV5-4|13|TRBJ2-1
CASSLEGWFEQFF
>TRBV6-6|16|TRBJ2-1
CASSYTRGAIFDEQFF
>TRBV20-1|13|TRBJ2-5
CRGDVEYEETQYF
>TRBV27|12|TRBJ1-2
CASSLSGIGYTF
>TRBV10-3|14|TRBJ1-1
CAISDGKGNTEAFF
>TRBV7-2|18|TRBJ2-7
CASSLVYQTGTGKYERYF
>TRBV3-1|17|TRBJ1-2
CASTLPGGGQGAYGYTF
>TRBV20-1|14|TRBJ2-5
CSARTLGQQETQYF
>TRBV27|16|TRBJ2-1
CASSLLAVPAYNEQFF
>TRBV9|15|TRBJ2-1
CASSVYPSLHDEQFF
>TRBV4-1|15|TRBJ1-5
CASSQGGAGGQPQHF
>TRBV20-1|15|TRBJ2-1
CSALVTSGGNNEQFF
>TRBV7-9|18|TRBJ2-6
CASSSPVSPSSGANVLTF
>TRBV6-1|12|TRBJ2-7
CASARRLDEQYF
>TRBV27|15|TRBJ2-3
CASRRGKLGTDTQYF
>TRBV5-1|15|TRBJ2-2
CASSLGGVQRGELFF
>TRBV30|13|TRBJ2-7
CAWMRGRDYEQYF
>TRBV15|14|TRBJ2-7
CATSTLDREYEQYF
>TRBV2|12|TRBJ2-1
CASRKTRDEQFF
>TRBV25-1|17|TRBJ1-1
CASSPQGQGGPNTEAFF